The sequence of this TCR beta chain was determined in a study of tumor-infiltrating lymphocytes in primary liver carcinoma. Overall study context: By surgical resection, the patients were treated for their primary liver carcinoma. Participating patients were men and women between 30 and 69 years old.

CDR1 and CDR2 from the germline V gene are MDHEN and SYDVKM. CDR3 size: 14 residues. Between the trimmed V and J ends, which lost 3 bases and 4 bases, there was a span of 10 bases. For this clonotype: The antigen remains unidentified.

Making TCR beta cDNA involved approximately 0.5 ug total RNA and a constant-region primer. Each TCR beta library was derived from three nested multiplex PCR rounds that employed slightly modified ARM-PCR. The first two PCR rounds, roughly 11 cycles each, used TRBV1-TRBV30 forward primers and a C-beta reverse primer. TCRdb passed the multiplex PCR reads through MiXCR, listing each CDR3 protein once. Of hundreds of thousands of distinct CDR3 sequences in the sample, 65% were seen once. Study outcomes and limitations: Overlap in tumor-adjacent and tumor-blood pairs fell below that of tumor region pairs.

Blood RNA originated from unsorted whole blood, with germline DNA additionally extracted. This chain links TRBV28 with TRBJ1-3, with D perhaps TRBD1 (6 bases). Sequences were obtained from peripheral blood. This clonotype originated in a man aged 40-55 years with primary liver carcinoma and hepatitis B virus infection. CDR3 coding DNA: TGTGCCAGCAGTTTGGGGACACTAGGAAACACCATATATTTT. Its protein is CASSLGTLGNTIYF.